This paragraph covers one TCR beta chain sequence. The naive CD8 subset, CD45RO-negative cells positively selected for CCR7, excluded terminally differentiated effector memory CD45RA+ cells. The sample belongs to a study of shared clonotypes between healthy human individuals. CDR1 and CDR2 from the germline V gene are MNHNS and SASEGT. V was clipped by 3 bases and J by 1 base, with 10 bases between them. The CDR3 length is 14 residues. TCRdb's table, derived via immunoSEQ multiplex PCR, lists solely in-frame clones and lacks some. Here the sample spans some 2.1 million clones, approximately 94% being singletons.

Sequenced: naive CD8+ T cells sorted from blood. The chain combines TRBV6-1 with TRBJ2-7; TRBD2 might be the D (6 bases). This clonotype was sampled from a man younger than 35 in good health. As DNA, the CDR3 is TGTGCCAGCAGTGAGCCTAGCGCATCCTACGAGCAGTACTTC. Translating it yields CASSEPSASYEQYF.